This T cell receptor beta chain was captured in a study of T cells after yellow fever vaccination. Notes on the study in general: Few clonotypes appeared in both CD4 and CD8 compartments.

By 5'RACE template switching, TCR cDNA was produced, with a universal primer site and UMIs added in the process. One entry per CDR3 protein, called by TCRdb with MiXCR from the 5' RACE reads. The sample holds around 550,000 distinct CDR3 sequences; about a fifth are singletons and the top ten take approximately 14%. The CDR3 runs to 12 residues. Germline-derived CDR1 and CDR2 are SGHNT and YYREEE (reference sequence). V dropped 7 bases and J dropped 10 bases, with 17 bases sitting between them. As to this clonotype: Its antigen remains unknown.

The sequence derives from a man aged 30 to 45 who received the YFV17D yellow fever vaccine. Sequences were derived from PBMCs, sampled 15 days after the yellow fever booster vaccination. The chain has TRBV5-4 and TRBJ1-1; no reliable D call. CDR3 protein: CASLSAGSLAFF. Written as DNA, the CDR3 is TGTGCCAGCCTTTCCGCGGGGAGTTTAGCTTTCTTT.